The next 22 T cell receptor beta chains were all read from a single sample in a study of blood T cell repertoires in COVID-19 (dated by TCRdb to 2020 to 2021). Library prep was done by the immunoSEQ multiplex PCR assay. The table comes from immuneACCESS by way of TCRdb, which keeps in-frame sequences with V and J called. Part of the clones is missing from these tables; in studies checked, under half for an unresolved V gene and the rest for unknown reasons. This sample holds 150,000 or so clones; approximately 84% were observed only once. The top ten constitute over 12% of the sample. The sequenced sample consisted of peripheral blood. Receptors originate from a young man with active or convalescent COVID-19.

J is TRBJ2-7 and V is TRBV6-5, with TRBD1 as a possible D gene (5 bases). CDR1 is MNHEY, CDR2 SVGAGI, per germline. This CDR3 spans 13 amino acids. V was trimmed by 7 bases and J by 3 bases, leaving 13 bases between them. The CDR3 DNA is TGTGCCAGCAAAATGGTGGGGCACTACGAGCAGTACTTC. Translation gives CASKMVGHYEQYF.

The chain recombines TRBV16 with TRBJ2-2; maybe TRBD2 (6 bases). V was shortened by 3 bases and J by 5 bases, with 13 bases between the two germline ends. Germline V lookup: CDR1 KGHSY, CDR2 FQNENV. CDR3 length: 15 residues. This chain's CDR3 is CASSQRGLPTGELFF. The CDR3 DNA sequence: TGTGCCAGCAGCCAGAGGGGACTCCCTACCGGGGAGCTGTTTTTT.

The chain links TRBV27 to TRBJ2-7, with 9 bases matching TRBD2. Germline CDR1 reads MNHEY; CDR2 reads SMNVEV (reference sequence). The V segment lost 6 bases and the J segment 4 bases; nucleotides outside the gene matches: 19. The length of the CDR3 is 18 residues. CDR3 amino acids: CASSRGVVGREGIYEQYF. The CDR3 region has the DNA TGTGCCAGCAGCCGCGGGGTGGTAGGGCGGGAGGGAATTTACGAGCAGTACTTC.

The rearrangement uses TRBV10-1 and TRBJ2-7, with 9 bases fitting TRBD1. The CDR3 length is 15 residues. Trimming took 6 bases from V and 4 from J; bases not matched to a gene: 10. Per germline, CDR1 WNHNN and CDR2 SYGVQD (reference sequence). CDR3 sequence: CASSNPGQGLYEQYF. In DNA, the CDR3 is TGCGCCAGCAGCAACCCGGGACAGGGACTTTACGAGCAGTACTTC.

The chain links TRBV9 to TRBJ2-2, with 7 bases identical to TRBD1. The CDR3 runs 15 residues. Per the germline V gene, CDR1 is SGDLS and CDR2 is YYNGEE. V lost 3 bases, J lost 3 bases, and 5 bases stayed unmatched. CDR3: CASSEEQGHTGELFF. CDR3 nucleotide sequence: TGTGCCAGCAGCGAGGAACAGGGGCACACCGGGGAGCTGTTTTTT.

The J gene is TRBJ1-3, the V gene TRBV11-2; possibly TRBD1 for D (6 bases). The germline gives CDR1 SGHAT, CDR2 FQNNGV. The V and J ends lost 2 bases and 1 base respectively, with 12 bases between them. This CDR3 contains 16 residues. The CDR3 bases are TGTGCCAGCAGCTTACAACAGGGCCTGTCTGGAAACACCATATATTTT. Its protein is CASSLQQGLSGNTIYF. Filled out from reference TRBV11-2 and TRBJ1-3, the complete variable domain reads EAGVAQSPRYKIIEKRQSVAFWCNPISGHATLYWYQQILGQGPKLLIQFQNNGVVDDSQLPKDRFSAERLKGVDSTLKIQPAKLEDSAVYLCASSLQQGLSGNTIYFGEGSWLTVV.

This sequence joins TRBV4-1 and TRBJ2-7; maybe TRBD1 (6 bases). V was trimmed by 1 base and J by 6 bases, leaving 13 bases between them. Per germline, CDR1 MGHRA and CDR2 YSYEKL. CDR3 length: 14 residues. The chain's CDR3 is CASSQGSQGSEQYF. The CDR3 DNA is TGCGCCAGCAGCCAAGGATCACAGGGAAGCGAGCAGTACTTC.

The chain uses TRBV11-3 and TRBJ2-1; 7 nucleotides agree with TRBD2. Germline-derived CDR1 and CDR2 are SGHNT and YENEEA. CDR3 length: 13 amino acids. V shed 0 bases, J shed 14 bases, and the junction held 7 bases outside the gene matches. As DNA, the CDR3 is TGTGCCAGCAGCTTAGATTTCGCGGGAGAAGAGTTCTTC. Residues: CASSLDFAGEEFF.

This rearrangement joins TRBV19 to TRBJ1-6, with 11 nucleotides matching TRBD1. In germline, CDR1 is LNHDA, CDR2 SQIVND (reference sequence). The CDR3 covers 17 residues. V shed 3 bases and J 2 bases; nucleotides not matched to a gene: 3. The DNA of the CDR3 is TGTGCCAGTAGTATCGGACAGGGGGCGGCCTATAATTCACCCCTCCACTTT. This sequence encodes CASSIGQGAAYNSPLHF.

CDR3 bases: TGTGCCATCAGTGAGGCGGGACAGGGGCACTATAATTCACCCCTCCACTTT. Its protein product is CAISEAGQGHYNSPLHF. The chain combines TRBV10-3 with TRBJ1-6, with 10 nucleotides matching TRBD1. The CDR3 has 17 amino acids. CDR1 and CDR2 (germline): ENHRY, SYGVKD. V was pared by 2 bases and J by 3 bases, with 4 bases of the junction left unmatched.

The chain is built from TRBV6-5 and TRBJ1-1; 7 bases agree with TRBD1. The CDR3 is 15 amino acids. V shed 3 bases, J shed 3 bases, and the junction held 7 bases outside the gene matches. The germline gives CDR1 MNHEY, CDR2 SVGAGI. This CDR3 is CASSYIVTGYTEAFF. The CDR3 nucleotides are TGTGCCAGCAGTTATATAGTGACAGGGTACACTGAAGCTTTCTTT.

The chain uses TRBV15 and TRBJ2-5, with TRBD2 as a possible D gene (6 bases). The CDR3 is 18 residues long. Germline V CDR1 and CDR2: LNHNV, YYDKDF (reference sequence). The V end lost 3 bases, the J end lost 2 bases, and 22 bases lay between the germline ends. CDR3 residues: CATSRDRGSGGRQETQYF. The CDR3 DNA reads TGTGCCACCAGCAGGGATCGCGGCTCTGGGGGGAGGCAAGAGACCCAGTACTTC.

The chain joins TRBV6-5 to TRBJ2-1; weak D call: TRBD2 (6 bases). Germline CDR1 MNHEY, CDR2 SVGAGI. The V gene lost 6 bases and the J gene lost 7 bases, with 13 bases spanning the gap. This CDR3 region has 13 residues. The CDR3 is CASRGGGLNEQFF. The CDR3 nucleotides read TGTGCCAGCAGGGGGGGAGGTTTGAATGAGCAGTTCTTC.

The chain uses TRBV23-1 and TRBJ2-7; TRBD1 aligns across 8 bases. TRBV23-1 carries the ORF label, with uncertain function. V gave up 6 bases and J gave up 3 bases; unmatched junction bases: 1. The CDR3 is 12 residues long. As DNA, the CDR3 is TGCGCCAGCAGACAGGGGGGCTACGAGCAGTACTTC. Amino acid sequence: CASRQGGYEQYF.

The chain uses TRBV2 and TRBJ2-1; TRBD2 matches 9 bases. The CDR3 consists of 17 residues. Germline loops: CDR1 SNHLY, CDR2 FYNNEI. Trimming removed 6 bases from V and 5 bases from J; junction bases left unmatched: 14. In nucleotides, the CDR3 is TGTGCCAGCAGGTCCCGCGGGGGGGCCGCCATCAACAATGAGCAGTTCTTC. It codes for CASRSRGGAAINNEQFF.

V and J are TRBV2 and TRBJ2-1; 8 bases match TRBD1. The CDR3 covers 16 residues. The junction had 5 bases not matched to a gene; V was cut back by 0 bases and J by 4 bases. The germline V gene has CDR1 SNHLY and CDR2 FYNNEI. This chain's CDR3 is CASSEADRVSYNEQFF. CDR3 DNA: TGTGCCAGCAGTGAAGCGGACAGGGTTTCGTACAATGAGCAGTTCTTC.

The chain recombines TRBV5-4 with TRBJ2-7; maybe TRBD1 (6 bases). The ends were cut back, 4 bases at V and 3 bases at J, with 14 bases in the middle. Germline V lookup: CDR1 SGHNT, CDR2 YYREEE (reference sequence). CDR3 length equals 14 residues. The CDR3 region has the DNA TGTGCCAGCAGCCGCAGGGAAGGGGGCTACGAGCAGTACTTC. Amino acid sequence: CASSRREGGYEQYF.

This chain connects TRBV14 to TRBJ1-2; 7 positions match TRBD1. Germline CDR1 SGHDN, CDR2 FVKESK. This CDR3 is built from 15 residues. J was trimmed by 4 bases and V by 1 base; bases with no gene match: 6. The DNA for the CDR3 is TGTGCCAGCAGCCAAGTAACAGGGGTTCCCTATGGCTACACCTTC. Its protein product is CASSQVTGVPYGYTF.

The chain couples TRBV24-1 to TRBJ2-1, with a possible D match to TRBD2 (6 bases). V shed 0 bases and J shed 7 bases, with 6 bases lying between them. CDR3 length: 13 residues. The germline V gene encodes CDR1 KGHDR and CDR2 SFDVKD. The CDR3 loop is CATSDLGGNEQFF. CDR3 DNA sequence: TGTGCCACCAGTGATTTGGGGGGGAATGAGCAGTTCTTC.

V and J are TRBV6-5 and TRBJ1-4, with 9 nucleotides matching TRBD1. The CDR3 is 15 residues long. Looked up from germline, CDR1 is MNHEY and CDR2 is SVGAGI. The junction had 5 bases not matched to a gene; V was cut back by 8 bases and J by 1 base. The CDR3 protein is CASRTGGLTNEKLFF. The CDR3 coding sequence is TGTGCCAGCCGAACAGGGGGCCTAACTAATGAAAAACTGTTTTTT.

The chain recombines TRBV6-1 with TRBJ1-2; TRBD1 matches 7 bases. CDR1 MNHNS and CDR2 SASEGT come from the germline V gene. This CDR3 is built from 14 residues. The trim removed 3 bases at V and 6 bases at J, leaving 7 bases unmatched. For the CDR3, the DNA is TGTGCCAGCAGTGAGCACCGACAGGGTAATGGCTACACCTTC. The encoded protein is CASSEHRQGNGYTF.

This clone was seen only a few times. The chain couples TRBV5-6 to TRBJ2-7; tentatively, D is TRBD1 (6 bases). Germline V gene sequence: CDR1 SGHDT, CDR2 YYEEEE. The CDR3 consists of 15 residues. V was trimmed by 4 bases and J by 3 bases, leaving 17 bases between them. CDR3 nucleotides: TGTGCCAGCAGCCCCCCCCGTCAGGGGAACTACGAGCAGTACTTC. Translation gives CASSPPRQGNYEQYF.